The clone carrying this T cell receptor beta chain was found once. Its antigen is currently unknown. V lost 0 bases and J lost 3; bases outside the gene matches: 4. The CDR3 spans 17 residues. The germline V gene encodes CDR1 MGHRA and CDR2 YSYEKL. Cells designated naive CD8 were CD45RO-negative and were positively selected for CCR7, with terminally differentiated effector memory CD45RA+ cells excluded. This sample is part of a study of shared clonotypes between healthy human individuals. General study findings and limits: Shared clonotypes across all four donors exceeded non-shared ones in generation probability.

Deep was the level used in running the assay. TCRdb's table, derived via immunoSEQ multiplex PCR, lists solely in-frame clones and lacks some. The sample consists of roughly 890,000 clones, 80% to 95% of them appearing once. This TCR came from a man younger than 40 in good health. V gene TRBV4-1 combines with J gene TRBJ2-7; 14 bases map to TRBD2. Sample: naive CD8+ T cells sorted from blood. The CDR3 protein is CASSQEPGTSGSYEQYF. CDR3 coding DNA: TGCGCCAGCAGCCAAGAGCCTGGGACTAGCGGGAGCTACGAGCAGTACTTC.